This T cell receptor beta chain was observed in a study of blood T cell repertoires in COVID-19 (dated by TCRdb to 2019 to 2021). About the investigation overall: The collaborator samples originated in the United States, Italy and Spain and spanned the acute and convalescent phases of COVID-19. Subjects who had been exposed to COVID-19, were actively infected with it, or had recovered from it provided the deeply sampled blood TCRbeta repertoires that made up the dataset. A freely available public database, intended as a resource for researchers studying the immune response to SARS-CoV-2, is where the repertoires were released. The samples were drawn from two sources: the first 160 participants of the ongoing ImmuneRACE study, and 1,254 subjects contributed by 6 global collaborators. A de-identified subject ID, COVID-19 status, age in years and sex were almost always included in the sample metadata. The material from the prospective study consisted of cDNA or gDNA derived from T cells, B-cell-depleted T cells, or PBMCs. Where available, HLA class I and class II types were obtained from metadata supplied by the sample provider rather than from assay-based typing. The investigation overall reported the following: The quantity of clinical and demographic metadata differed by source and by participant and was supplied without curation.

To note about this clone: No cognate antigen has been identified for it. Qualities for individual bases were not recorded, and no much larger clone is one base off.

CDR1 is given as MDHEN and CDR2 as SYDVKM, both from the germline V gene. Deletion took 8 bases off V and 4 bases off J, with a span of 18 bases between the germline ends. CDR3 length: 14 amino acids, cysteine to phenylalanine. Only the CDR3 DNA is retained, 42 bases long and in frame from the first base. Each collaborating institution followed its own protocols to collect whole blood in K2EDTA tubes. For TCRbeta analysis, collaborators shipped samples as frozen whole blood, isolated PBMCs, or DNA extracted from either of those sample types. The immunoSEQ Assay, a bias-controlled multiplex PCR, was used to amplify TCRbeta CDR3 regions from genomic DNA. Per the source publication's procedure: Nucleated cell counts per sample were estimated from amplification of reference gene primers within the assay. To quantify the absolute abundance of each unique TCRbeta CDR3 rearrangement, sequence reads were collapsed and filtered. For each sample, productive Simpson clonality was calculated as the square root of Simpson's diversity index over productive rearrangements. Imported from immuneACCESS, the table was reduced by TCRdb to in-frame sequences with V and J called. These copies leave out some clones; in studies compared against another copy, an unresolved V gene accounts for under half, and the cause of the remainder is not known. From that table come the V and J calls and clone size; the DNA was used to work out D and trimming. This sample holds about 190,000 clones; approximately 88% were observed only once. The leading ten clones occupy 4% to 5% of the sample.

The receptor chain draws on TRBV28 and TRBJ2-7; TRBD1 is a weak D gene call, 6 bases matching. This clonotype was obtained from a woman aged 25 to 45 with acute or convalescent COVID-19. Sequences were obtained from peripheral blood. For the CDR3, the sequence is CASCGGDRKYEQYF. The DNA is TGTGCCAGCTGCGGTGGCGACAGGAAGTACGAGCAGTACTTC.